The 8 T cell receptor beta chains below were found in one sample sequenced in a study of beta chain features in type 1 diabetes. The study, taken as a whole, reports: Type 1 diabetes patients had moderately but significantly shorter TCRB CDR3s in all four CD4+ subsets.

Their specific antigens are unknown. The authors reverse transcribed all of the isolated RNA, so sequencing captured expressed TCRB transcripts. Measured with immunoSEQ multiplex PCR; TCRdb has only the in-frame clones, and not every one. The data show a few hundred thousand clones, with around 10% seen just once and approximately 0.6% held by the top ten. The material sequenced was central memory CD4+ T cells from blood. The source of these receptors is a man under 40 with type 1 diabetes.

This clone came up many times. This chain links TRBV4-3 with TRBJ2-6; TRBD2 might be the D (6 bases). V shed 3 bases and J shed 2 bases, with 14 bases lying between them. The CDR3 is 17 amino acids. The germline gives CDR1 LGHNA, CDR2 YSLEER. The CDR3 is CASSHSLALTGANVLTF. The CDR3 DNA reads TGCGCCAGCAGCCACTCACTAGCTTTAACTGGGGCCAACGTCCTGACTTTC.

The table lists this clone with many counts. The chain employs TRBV5-4 and TRBJ2-1; 8 nucleotides agree with TRBD2. The CDR3 is made up of 16 amino acids. With 0 bases clipped from V and 6 bases from J, the junction kept 8 bases outside the gene matches. In germline, CDR1 is SGHNT, CDR2 YYREEE (reference sequence). DNA of the CDR3: TGTGCCAGCAGCTTGGATGGGGCGGGGGGCCCCAATGAGCAGTTCTTC. This encodes CASSLDGAGGPNEQFF.

This clone was recorded a few times. This rearrangement joins TRBV28 to TRBJ2-6, with D possibly being TRBD2 (6 bases). V gave up 4 bases and J gave up 4 bases, with 14 bases separating them. The CDR3 is 16 amino acids. Germline V gene lookup returns CDR1 MDHEN and CDR2 SYDVKM. The CDR3 protein is CASSSPAAGGANVLTF. DNA of the CDR3: TGTGCCAGCAGTTCCCCGGCGGCGGGGGGGGCCAACGTCCTGACTTTC.

This clone has a handful of counts. The V call is TRBV7-2, the J call TRBJ2-5; D perhaps matches TRBD2 (5 bases). Germline loops: CDR1 SGHTA, CDR2 FQGNSA. The V and J ends lost 3 bases and 5 bases respectively, with 10 bases between them. The CDR3 runs to 13 residues. CDR3: CASSLGVRETQYF. CDR3 nucleotide sequence: TGTGCCAGCAGCTTGGGAGTCCGGGAGACCCAGTACTTC.

This clone turned up a few times. This rearrangement joins TRBV2 to TRBJ1-2; D gene ambiguous. CDR3 size: 13 residues. V gave up 6 bases and J gave up 5 bases, with 13 bases separating them. Germline CDR1 is SNHLY and CDR2 is FYNNEI. The CDR3 loop reads CASRSLPGYGYTF. The CDR3 region has the DNA TGTGCCAGCAGGTCGCTGCCCGGTTATGGCTACACCTTC.

This clone was detected a few times. The genes are TRBV4-3 and TRBJ1-4, with D maybe TRBD1 (6 bases). The V gene lost 2 bases and the J gene lost 7 bases, with 14 bases spanning the gap. CDR3 length: 15 residues. Germline-derived CDR1 and CDR2 are LGHNA and YSLEER. The CDR3 sequence is CASSQRTAWSEKLFF. The CDR3 region has the DNA TGCGCCAGCAGCCAAAGGACAGCCTGGAGTGAAAAACTGTTTTTT.

This clone was observed a few times. The CDR3, as DNA: TGTGCCAGCAGCTTAACAGGTCCTGAGCAGTTCTTC. Its translation: CASSLTGPEQFF. The V and J genes are TRBV11-2 and TRBJ2-1; a weak D match, TRBD1 (5 bases). The V and J ends lost 2 bases and 9 bases respectively, with 8 bases between them. The CDR3 runs to 12 residues. Germline CDR1 reads SGHAT; CDR2 reads FQNNGV.

This clone was counted at least ten times. This chain links TRBV28 with TRBJ2-5; TRBD1 is a possible D gene (6 bases). The CDR3 consists of 13 residues. Germline CDR1 reads MDHEN; CDR2 reads SYDVKM. V was trimmed by 10 bases and J by 5 bases, leaving 17 bases between them. This CDR3 reads CAIKTGFGETQYF. DNA of the CDR3: TGTGCCATCAAGACAGGTTTCGGGGAGACCCAGTACTTC.